This is a list of T cell receptor beta chains from one sample in a study of cytomegalovirus exposure and HLA in healthy donors. The table came from immunoSEQ multiplex PCR; TCRdb's copy has only in-frame clones and leaves some out. This sample has roughly 160,000 clones, with approximately 80% found just once. Sequenced: PBMCs. These receptors originate from a woman in her 30s in good health and CMV-seropositive. Both conserved end residues are part of each CDR3. Each record gives: CDR3 DNA, CDR3 protein, J gene, D gene, clone size, CDR3 length, V gene. D genes are given only for firm matches. Clone sizes are given selectively: once, few, many, or a class where the clone is expanded.

CDR3nt: TGCGCCAGCAGCTTGACAGGGATGGGCAATCAGCCCCAGCATTTT
CDR3aa: CASSLTGMGNQPQHF
j_gene: TRBJ1-5
d_gene: .
abundance: .
len: 15
v_gene: TRBV5-1

CDR3nt: TGTGCCAGCTCCTTCCGGGGGAACAATGAGCAGTTCTTC
CDR3aa: CASSFRGNNEQFF
j_gene: TRBJ2-1
d_gene: .
abundance: many
len: 13
v_gene: TRBV28

CDR3nt: TGCAGCGTCAGCGGACTAGCGGGGGCCTCCTACAATGAGCAGTTCTTC
CDR3aa: CSVSGLAGASYNEQFF
j_gene: TRBJ2-1
d_gene: TRBD2
abundance: .
len: 16
v_gene: TRBV29-1

CDR3nt: TGTGCCAGCTCACCAACAGCAACTAATGAAAAACTGTTTTTT
CDR3aa: CASSPTATNEKLFF
j_gene: TRBJ1-4
d_gene: .
abundance: .
len: 14
v_gene: TRBV18

CDR3nt: TGTGCCAGCAGCTCACCAGGGGGTTCTAATGAAAAACTGTTTTTT
CDR3aa: CASSSPGGSNEKLFF
j_gene: TRBJ1-4
d_gene: TRBD1
abundance: .
len: 15
v_gene: TRBV7-9

CDR3nt: TGTGCCTGGAGTGTAAAGGGGGCGTCCGGCATTCAGTACTTC
CDR3aa: CAWSVKGASGIQYF
j_gene: TRBJ2-4
d_gene: TRBD1
abundance: .
len: 14
v_gene: TRBV30

CDR3nt: TGTGCTAGTGGATGGACAGGGAACAATCAGCCCCAGCATTTT
CDR3aa: CASGWTGNNQPQHF
j_gene: TRBJ1-5
d_gene: TRBD1
abundance: .
len: 14
v_gene: TRBV12-5

CDR3nt: TGTGCCAGCAGTTTTACTAGGGACAATGAGCAGTTCTTC
CDR3aa: CASSFTRDNEQFF
j_gene: TRBJ2-1
d_gene: .
abundance: .
len: 13
v_gene: TRBV2

CDR3nt: TGTGCCAGCAAAGCGGGGTTTGAAACAGATACGCAGTATTTT
CDR3aa: CASKAGFETDTQYF
j_gene: TRBJ2-3
d_gene: TRBD2
abundance: .
len: 14
v_gene: TRBV6-4

CDR3nt: TGTGCCAGCAGCTTAAGTACGGGGGCCGGGGAGCTGTTTTTT
CDR3aa: CASSLSTGAGELFF
j_gene: TRBJ2-2
d_gene: .
abundance: .
len: 14
v_gene: TRBV7-2

CDR3nt: TGTGCCATCAGCCGACAGGGGGCGATGAACACTGAAGCTTTCTTT
CDR3aa: CAISRQGAMNTEAFF
j_gene: TRBJ1-1
d_gene: TRBD1
abundance: .
len: 15
v_gene: TRBV10-3

CDR3nt: TGTGCCAGCAGTCCGGGACTAGGGGCCAATGAGCAGTTCTTC
CDR3aa: CASSPGLGANEQFF
j_gene: TRBJ2-1
d_gene: TRBD2
abundance: .
len: 14
v_gene: TRBV7-3

CDR3nt: TGTGCCAGCAGACGTAGCGGGGGGGCCGACGAGACCCAGTACTTC
CDR3aa: CASRRSGGADETQYF
j_gene: TRBJ2-5
d_gene: TRBD2
abundance: few
len: 15
v_gene: TRBV28

CDR3nt: TGTGCCAGCATGACAGACAGGAACACTGAAGCTTTCTTT
CDR3aa: CASMTDRNTEAFF
j_gene: TRBJ1-1
d_gene: .
abundance: once
len: 13
v_gene: TRBV2

CDR3nt: TGTGCCAGCAGCTTGGAGGAGGGGCGCACTGAAGCTTTCTTT
CDR3aa: CASSLEEGRTEAFF
j_gene: TRBJ1-1
d_gene: .
abundance: .
len: 14
v_gene: TRBV5-4

CDR3nt: TGCGCCAGCAGCCGCATCCCCTACGAGCAGTACTTC
CDR3aa: CASSRIPYEQYF
j_gene: TRBJ2-7
d_gene: .
abundance: .
len: 12
v_gene: TRBV4-1

CDR3nt: TGTGCCAGCAGCCTCTCGGGAAGAGGCTGGATTTATGGCTACACCTTC
CDR3aa: CASSLSGRGWIYGYTF
j_gene: TRBJ1-2
d_gene: .
abundance: .
len: 16
v_gene: TRBV11-2

CDR3nt: TGTGCCAGCAGTTCACCCGTACAGGGTGAGAGCCAAGAGACCCAGTACTTC
CDR3aa: CASSSPVQGESQETQYF
j_gene: TRBJ2-5
d_gene: .
abundance: .
len: 17
v_gene: TRBV28

CDR3nt: TGTGCCAGCAGCGTACGGCCGACTAGCTACAATGAGCAGTTCTTC
CDR3aa: CASSVRPTSYNEQFF
j_gene: TRBJ2-1
d_gene: .
abundance: once
len: 15
v_gene: TRBV9

CDR3nt: TGCGCCAGCAGCCAAGAGGCGACTAGCGGGGATACGCAGTATTTT
CDR3aa: CASSQEATSGDTQYF
j_gene: TRBJ2-3
d_gene: TRBD2
abundance: .
len: 15
v_gene: TRBV4-3

CDR3nt: TGTGCCAGCAGTTTAATGGAGGGGCCCTACGAGCAGTACTTC
CDR3aa: CASSLMEGPYEQYF
j_gene: TRBJ2-7
d_gene: .
abundance: few
len: 14
v_gene: TRBV6-6

CDR3nt: TGTGCCATCAGTGAACCGGAAGAGACCCAGTACTTC
CDR3aa: CAISEPEETQYF
j_gene: TRBJ2-5
d_gene: .
abundance: .
len: 12
v_gene: TRBV10-3

CDR3nt: TGTGCCAGCTCACCCTTCGACACCCATGGCTACACCTTC
CDR3aa: CASSPFDTHGYTF
j_gene: TRBJ1-2
d_gene: .
abundance: .
len: 13
v_gene: TRBV18

CDR3nt: TGCAGTGCTGGGACTAGTTACGAGCAGTACTTC
CDR3aa: CSAGTSYEQYF
j_gene: TRBJ2-7
d_gene: TRBD2
abundance: once
len: 11
v_gene: TRBV20-1

CDR3nt: TGCGCCAGCAGCCCGAGGACTAGCGGGGGGGTTTACACAGATACGCAGTATTTT
CDR3aa: CASSPRTSGGVYTDTQYF
j_gene: TRBJ2-3
d_gene: TRBD2
abundance: .
len: 18
v_gene: TRBV5-1

CDR3nt: TGTGCCACCAGCGGACAGGGAGGATCACCCCTCCACTTT
CDR3aa: CATSGQGGSPLHF
j_gene: TRBJ1-6
d_gene: TRBD1
abundance: .
len: 13
v_gene: TRBV15

CDR3nt: TGTGCCAGTCACAAGGGCTGGGGCTCCACAGATACGCAGTATTTT
CDR3aa: CASHKGWGSTDTQYF
j_gene: TRBJ2-3
d_gene: .
abundance: .
len: 15
v_gene: TRBV19

CDR3nt: TGTGCCACCAAGGGGGCAGATGAAGCTTTCTTT
CDR3aa: CATKGADEAFF
j_gene: TRBJ1-1
d_gene: TRBD1
abundance: .
len: 11
v_gene: TRBV28

CDR3nt: TGTGCCAGCAGCTTAGACAGCCCCTACGAGCAGTACTTC
CDR3aa: CASSLDSPYEQYF
j_gene: TRBJ2-7
d_gene: .
abundance: .
len: 13
v_gene: TRBV7-8

CDR3nt: TGTGCCAGCAGCGACCAGGAGGGAAACGAGCAGTACTTC
CDR3aa: CASSDQEGNEQYF
j_gene: TRBJ2-7
d_gene: .
abundance: .
len: 13
v_gene: TRBV4-2

CDR3nt: TGCGCCAGCAGCTTACCGGGTGGTGGAAACACCATATATTTT
CDR3aa: CASSLPGGGNTIYF
j_gene: TRBJ1-3
d_gene: .
abundance: .
len: 14
v_gene: TRBV5-1

CDR3nt: TGTGCCTGGAGTAATAACAGCCTCTATGGCTACACCTTC
CDR3aa: CAWSNNSLYGYTF
j_gene: TRBJ1-2
d_gene: .
abundance: .
len: 13
v_gene: TRBV30

CDR3nt: TGTGCCAGCAGTGAACAGGGTGTCCGGGAGCTGTTTTTT
CDR3aa: CASSEQGVRELFF
j_gene: TRBJ2-2
d_gene: .
abundance: few
len: 13
v_gene: TRBV9

CDR3nt: TGTGCCAGCAGCTTACGGGAAGCGGGGGGCCGCACAGATACGCAGTATTTT
CDR3aa: CASSLREAGGRTDTQYF
j_gene: TRBJ2-3
d_gene: TRBD2
abundance: .
len: 17
v_gene: TRBV7-9

CDR3nt: TGCGCCAGCAGCCAAGAAGGGACACAATACCTGCAGACCGGGGAGCTGTTTTTT
CDR3aa: CASSQEGTQYLQTGELFF
j_gene: TRBJ2-2
d_gene: .
abundance: .
len: 18
v_gene: TRBV4-3

CDR3nt: TGTGCCAGCAGCTTCTACCGGGACAGCAACTATGGCTACACCTTC
CDR3aa: CASSFYRDSNYGYTF
j_gene: TRBJ1-2
d_gene: TRBD1
abundance: .
len: 15
v_gene: TRBV7-2

CDR3nt: TGTGCCAGCTCACCAAATGCAGGGGTGGGTGAAAAACTGTTTTTT
CDR3aa: CASSPNAGVGEKLFF
j_gene: TRBJ1-4
d_gene: .
abundance: .
len: 15
v_gene: TRBV18

CDR3nt: TGCGCCAGCAGCTTGGGAGGGCGATCTGGAAACACCATATATTTT
CDR3aa: CASSLGGRSGNTIYF
j_gene: TRBJ1-3
d_gene: .
abundance: few
len: 15
v_gene: TRBV5-1

CDR3nt: TGCGCCAGCAGCTTGGAGCGGGGAAGTAATTCACCCCTCCACTTT
CDR3aa: CASSLERGSNSPLHF
j_gene: TRBJ1-6
d_gene: .
abundance: .
len: 15
v_gene: TRBV5-1

CDR3nt: TGTGCCAGCAGCCTTAGCGGGGGGGCCGGGAATGAGCAGTTCTTC
CDR3aa: CASSLSGGAGNEQFF
j_gene: TRBJ2-1
d_gene: TRBD2
abundance: .
len: 15
v_gene: TRBV7-2

CDR3nt: TGTGCCAGCAGGTTTCGGAGCCAGGGCTCCTACGAGCAGTACTTC
CDR3aa: CASRFRSQGSYEQYF
j_gene: TRBJ2-7
d_gene: .
abundance: .
len: 15
v_gene: TRBV6-5

CDR3nt: TGTGCCAGCAGCTTAGATTCCTTAGGGGCTTACGAGCAGTACTTC
CDR3aa: CASSLDSLGAYEQYF
j_gene: TRBJ2-7
d_gene: .
abundance: .
len: 15
v_gene: TRBV7-2

CDR3nt: TGTGCCAGCAGTGAATGGTCAGGGTGGGGTCAGCCCCAGCATTTT
CDR3aa: CASSEWSGWGQPQHF
j_gene: TRBJ1-5
d_gene: .
abundance: .
len: 15
v_gene: TRBV2

CDR3nt: TGTGCCAGCGGGACGTTATCAGGGGGAGGATACAATGAGCAGTTCTTC
CDR3aa: CASGTLSGGGYNEQFF
j_gene: TRBJ2-1
d_gene: .
abundance: .
len: 16
v_gene: TRBV9

CDR3nt: TGTGCCAGCAGCGCACATGGGGCCAATGAAAAACTGTTTTTT
CDR3aa: CASSAHGANEKLFF
j_gene: TRBJ1-4
d_gene: .
abundance: .
len: 14
v_gene: TRBV9

CDR3nt: TGTGCCAGCAGTTCCTACTTGGAGCAGTACTTC
CDR3aa: CASSSYLEQYF
j_gene: TRBJ2-7
d_gene: .
abundance: .
len: 11
v_gene: TRBV6-6

CDR3nt: TGTGCCAGCAGCGCACAGGGTTATAATTCACTCCTCCACTTT
CDR3aa: CASSAQGYNSLLHF
j_gene: TRBJ1-6
d_gene: .
abundance: .
len: 14
v_gene: TRBV7-2

CDR3nt: TGCGCCAGTGCAGCGGGCCCAAACCAAGAGACCCAGTACTTC
CDR3aa: CASAAGPNQETQYF
j_gene: TRBJ2-5
d_gene: .
abundance: .
len: 14
v_gene: TRBV5-1